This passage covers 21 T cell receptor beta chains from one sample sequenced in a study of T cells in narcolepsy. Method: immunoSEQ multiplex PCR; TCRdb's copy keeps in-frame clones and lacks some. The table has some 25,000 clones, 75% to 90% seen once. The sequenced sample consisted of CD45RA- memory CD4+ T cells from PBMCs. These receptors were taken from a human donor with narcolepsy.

CDR3 coding DNA: TGCGCCAGCAACGAGCTAGCGGCCCAAGAGACCCAGTACTTC. This sequence encodes CASNELAAQETQYF. V gene TRBV5-1 combines with J gene TRBJ2-5; 7 bases agree with TRBD2. CDR1 and CDR2 (germline): SGHRS, YFSETQ. CDR3 length equals 14 residues. V shed 6 bases, J shed 1 base, and the junction held 6 bases outside the gene matches. Using reference TRBV5-1 and TRBJ2-5 for the parts outside the CDR3, the full variable domain is KAGVTQTPRYLIKTRGQQVTLSCSPISGHRSVSWYQQTPGQGLQFLFEYFSETQRNKGNFPGRFSGRQFSNSRSEMNVSTLELGDSALYLCASNELAAQETQYFGPGTRLLVL.

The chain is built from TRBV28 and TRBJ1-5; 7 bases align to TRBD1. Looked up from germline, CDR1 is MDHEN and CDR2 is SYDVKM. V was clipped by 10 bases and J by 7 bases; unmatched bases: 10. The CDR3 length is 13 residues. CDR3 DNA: TGTGCCACGTCTTTTGACAGGGTCCAGCCCCAGCATTTT. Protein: CATSFDRVQPQHF.

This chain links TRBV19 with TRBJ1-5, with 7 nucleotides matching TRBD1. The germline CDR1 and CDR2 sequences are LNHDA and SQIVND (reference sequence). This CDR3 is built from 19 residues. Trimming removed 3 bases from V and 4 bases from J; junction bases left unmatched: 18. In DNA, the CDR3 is TGTGCCAGTAGTATTAAACAGGGGACATCTCGACCTGTAAATCAGCCCCAGCATTTT. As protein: CASSIKQGTSRPVNQPQHF.

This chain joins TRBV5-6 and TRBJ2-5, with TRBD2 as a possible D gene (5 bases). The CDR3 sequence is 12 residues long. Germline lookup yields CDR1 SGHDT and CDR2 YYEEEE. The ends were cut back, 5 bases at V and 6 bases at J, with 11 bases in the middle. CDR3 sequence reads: CASSLTGKTQYF. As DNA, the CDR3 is TGTGCCAGCAGTCTAACCGGGAAGACCCAGTACTTC.

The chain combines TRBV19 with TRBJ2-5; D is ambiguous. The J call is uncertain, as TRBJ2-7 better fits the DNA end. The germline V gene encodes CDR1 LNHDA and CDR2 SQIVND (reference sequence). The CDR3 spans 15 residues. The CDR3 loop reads CASSRYSQSSYEQYF. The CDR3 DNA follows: TGTGCCAGTTCCCGATACAGTCAGAGCTCCTACGAGCAGTACTTC.

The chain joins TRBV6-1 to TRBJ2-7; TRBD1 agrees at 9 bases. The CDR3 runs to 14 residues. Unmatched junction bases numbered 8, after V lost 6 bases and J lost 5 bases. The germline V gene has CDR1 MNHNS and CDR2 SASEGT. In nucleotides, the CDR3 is TGTGCCAGCAGAGGGACAGGGCCCTATGACGAGCAGTACTTC. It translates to CASRGTGPYDEQYF.

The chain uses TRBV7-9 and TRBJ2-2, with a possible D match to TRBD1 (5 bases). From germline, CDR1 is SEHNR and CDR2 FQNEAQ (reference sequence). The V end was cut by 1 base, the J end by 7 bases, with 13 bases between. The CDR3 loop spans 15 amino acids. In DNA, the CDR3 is TGTGCCAGCAGCTTAGAGGGGAAACGTGACGGGGAGCTGTTTTTT. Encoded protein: CASSLEGKRDGELFF.

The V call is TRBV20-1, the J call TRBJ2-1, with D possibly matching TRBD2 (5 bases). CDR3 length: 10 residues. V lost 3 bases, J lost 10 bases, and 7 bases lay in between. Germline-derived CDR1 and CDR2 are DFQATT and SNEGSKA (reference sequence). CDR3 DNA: TGCAGTGCTAGTGGCGGGGAGCAGTTCTTC. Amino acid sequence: CSASGGEQFF.

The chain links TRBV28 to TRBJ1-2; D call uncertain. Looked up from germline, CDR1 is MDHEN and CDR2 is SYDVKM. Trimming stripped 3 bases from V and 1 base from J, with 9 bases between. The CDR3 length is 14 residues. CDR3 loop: CASSFGGSNYGYTF. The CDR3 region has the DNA TGTGCCAGCAGTTTTGGCGGCAGTAACTATGGCTACACCTTC.

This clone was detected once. The CDR3 loop is CASSEAFWAYNEQFF. The DNA of the CDR3 is TGTGCCAGCAGTGAAGCGTTTTGGGCGTACAATGAGCAGTTCTTC. This chain joins TRBV6-1 and TRBJ2-1; D unclear. The CDR3 runs to 15 residues. V lost 0 bases and J 4 bases, leaving 10 bases between the germline ends. CDR1 is MNHNS, CDR2 SASEGT, per germline.

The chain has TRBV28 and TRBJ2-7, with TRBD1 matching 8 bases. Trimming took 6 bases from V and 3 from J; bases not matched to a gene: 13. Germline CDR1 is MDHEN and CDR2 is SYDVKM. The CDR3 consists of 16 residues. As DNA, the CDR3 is TGTGCCAGCAGCTGGGGGACAGGTTGGCCTATCTACGAGCAGTACTTC. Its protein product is CASSWGTGWPIYEQYF.

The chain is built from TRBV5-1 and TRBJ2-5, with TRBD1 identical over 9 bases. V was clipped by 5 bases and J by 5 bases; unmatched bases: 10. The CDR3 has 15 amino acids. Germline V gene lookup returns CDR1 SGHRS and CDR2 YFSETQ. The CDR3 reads CASRPTGGLGETQYF. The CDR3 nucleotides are TGCGCCAGCAGACCTACAGGGGGCCTTGGGGAGACCCAGTACTTC.

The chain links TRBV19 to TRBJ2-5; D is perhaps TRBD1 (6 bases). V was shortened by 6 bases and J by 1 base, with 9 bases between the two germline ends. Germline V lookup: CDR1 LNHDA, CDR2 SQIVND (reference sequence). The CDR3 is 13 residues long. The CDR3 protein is CASSSGVQETQYF. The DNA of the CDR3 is TGTGCCAGTAGCTCAGGGGTCCAAGAGACCCAGTACTTC.

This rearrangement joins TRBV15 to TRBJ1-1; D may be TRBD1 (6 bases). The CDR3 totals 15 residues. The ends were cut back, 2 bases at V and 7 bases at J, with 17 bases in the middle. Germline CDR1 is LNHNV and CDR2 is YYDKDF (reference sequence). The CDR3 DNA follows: TGTGCCACCAGCAGACCCAGGGGCGCGGGGGGTGAAGCTTTCTTT. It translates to CATSRPRGAGGEAFF.

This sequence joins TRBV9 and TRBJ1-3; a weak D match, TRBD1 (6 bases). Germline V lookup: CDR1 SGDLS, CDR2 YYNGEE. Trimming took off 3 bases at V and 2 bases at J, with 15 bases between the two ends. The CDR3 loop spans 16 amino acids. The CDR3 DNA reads TGTGCCAGCAGCGCCACGGGGGGGGGCACTGGAAACACCATATATTTT. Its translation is CASSATGGGTGNTIYF.

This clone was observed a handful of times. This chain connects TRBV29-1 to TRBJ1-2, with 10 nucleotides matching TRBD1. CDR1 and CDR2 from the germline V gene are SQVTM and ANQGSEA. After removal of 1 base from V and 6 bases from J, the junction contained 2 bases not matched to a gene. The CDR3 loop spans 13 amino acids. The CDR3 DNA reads TGCAGCGTTGAAGTGACAGGGGGCAATGGCTACACCTTC. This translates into CSVEVTGGNGYTF.

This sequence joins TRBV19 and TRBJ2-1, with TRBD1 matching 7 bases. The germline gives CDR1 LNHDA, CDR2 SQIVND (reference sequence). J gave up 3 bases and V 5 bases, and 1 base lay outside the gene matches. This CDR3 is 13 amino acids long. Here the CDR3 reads CASSRDSYNEQFF. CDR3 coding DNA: TGTGCCAGTAGTCGGGACAGCTACAATGAGCAGTTCTTC.

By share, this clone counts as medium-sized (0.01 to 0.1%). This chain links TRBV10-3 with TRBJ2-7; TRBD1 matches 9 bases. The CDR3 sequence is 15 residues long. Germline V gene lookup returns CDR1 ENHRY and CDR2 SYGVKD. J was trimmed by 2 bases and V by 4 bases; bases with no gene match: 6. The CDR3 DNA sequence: TGTGCCATCAGTGGAGGACAGGGGTGGACCTACGAGCAGTACTTC. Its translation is CAISGGQGWTYEQYF.

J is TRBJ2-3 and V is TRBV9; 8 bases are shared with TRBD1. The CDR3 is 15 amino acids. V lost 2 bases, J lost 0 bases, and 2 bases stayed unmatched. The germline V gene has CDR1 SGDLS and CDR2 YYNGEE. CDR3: CASSVRQGSTDTQYF. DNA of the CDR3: TGTGCCAGCAGCGTCCGACAGGGGAGCACAGATACGCAGTATTTT.

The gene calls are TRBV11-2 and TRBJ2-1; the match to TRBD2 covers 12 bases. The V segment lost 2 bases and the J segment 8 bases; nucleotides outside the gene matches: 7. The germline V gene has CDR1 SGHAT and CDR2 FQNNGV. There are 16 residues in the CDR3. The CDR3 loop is CASSLLTSGSKDEQFF. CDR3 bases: TGTGCCAGCAGCTTATTGACTAGCGGGAGTAAAGATGAGCAGTTCTTC. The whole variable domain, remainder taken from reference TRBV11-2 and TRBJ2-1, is EAGVAQSPRYKIIEKRQSVAFWCNPISGHATLYWYQQILGQGPKLLIQFQNNGVVDDSQLPKDRFSAERLKGVDSTLKIQPAKLEDSAVYLCASSLLTSGSKDEQFFGPGTRLTVL.

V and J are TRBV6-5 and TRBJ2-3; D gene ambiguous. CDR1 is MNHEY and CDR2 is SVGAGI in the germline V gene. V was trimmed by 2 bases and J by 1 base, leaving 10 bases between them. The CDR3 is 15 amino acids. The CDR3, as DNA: TGTGCCAGCAGTTACAAGCTCTTTGGCACAGATACGCAGTATTTT. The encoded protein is CASSYKLFGTDTQYF.